The rows below give T cell receptor beta chains drawn from one sample of a study of T cell responses to AZD1222 COVID-19 vaccine. Profiling relied on immunoSEQ multiplex PCR, and the TCRdb table lists in-frame clones only, not all of them. Of approximately 160,000 clones in the sample, around 88% were seen once. The specimen was peripheral blood, collected on day 0 of AZD1222 vaccination. The receptors were gathered from an adult in good health. The CDR3 runs from the conserved cysteine through the conserved F or W.

CDR3	V	J
CASNIPGAVTEAFF	TRBV28	TRBJ1-1
CASTRSTDTQYF	TRBV6-5	TRBJ2-3
CSASTSGVSTDTQYF	TRBV20-1	TRBJ2-3
CATSHSGQGNQPQHF	TRBV10-3	TRBJ1-5
CASTLYGPNQPQHF	TRBV28	TRBJ1-5
CAISGSGQGNQPQHF	TRBV10-3	TRBJ1-5
CASSAWGGETQYF	TRBV25-1	TRBJ2-5
CASSLDPILHTDTQYF	TRBV7-9	TRBJ2-3
CAWSVPLLRHSGGRGGSYNEQFF	TRBV30	TRBJ2-1
CASSLLGATEAFF	TRBV27	TRBJ1-1
CSVDWVGGDYGYTF	TRBV29-1	TRBJ1-2
CASSDPGRGGPIPDTQYF	TRBV2	TRBJ2-3
CASSLGTGAGANVLTF	TRBV11-2	TRBJ2-6
CASTLSGPNTGELFF	TRBV28	TRBJ2-2
CASSQDLGSGYTGELFF	TRBV4-3	TRBJ2-2
CASSDIGTPSGYTF	TRBV19	TRBJ1-2
CASRAGNQPQHF	TRBV2	TRBJ1-5
CASSDPTDWGTEAFF	TRBV6-1	TRBJ1-1
CASSLYDLPTYEQYF	TRBV5-1	TRBJ2-7
CASSVQGAKGYGYTF	TRBV19	TRBJ1-2
CSVQGSSGSYNEQFF	TRBV29-1	TRBJ2-1
CASSWGVVAGTPLNEQFF	TRBV5-1	TRBJ2-1
CASSWGTEAFF	TRBV6-2/TRBV6-3	TRBJ1-1
CASSLGRRDTQYF	TRBV27	TRBJ2-3
CASISDIFQETQYF	TRBV25-1	TRBJ2-5
CASSPGGKSNEQYF	TRBV4-3	TRBJ2-7
CASSQNSGDRPQHF	TRBV4-1	TRBJ1-5
CASRGSGNEKLFF	TRBV27	TRBJ1-4
CASSPVTGANSPLHF	TRBV18	TRBJ1-6
CASSLGMGFGEQYF	TRBV7-9	TRBJ2-7
CASSLGYQENYGYTF	TRBV28	TRBJ1-2
CASSVDPEGGIQETQYF	TRBV9	TRBJ2-5
CASSLRTSGRASDTQYF	TRBV4-2	TRBJ2-3
CASRGGGSNQPQHF	TRBV28	TRBJ1-5
CATSRDVAGSPRNQPQHF	TRBV15	TRBJ1-5
CASISGQGPQHF	TRBV6-6	TRBJ1-5
CASSLASPSGNTIYF	TRBV5-1	TRBJ1-3
CASSQRLAGDEQFF	TRBV3-1/TRBV3-2	TRBJ2-1
CASSLGATGNTEAFF	TRBV5-1	TRBJ1-1
CATPDGNTGELFF	TRBV10-1	TRBJ2-2
CASSRDGAEAFF	TRBV5-1	TRBJ1-1
CASSYSTQAIEQYF	TRBV6-6	TRBJ2-7